This is a list of T cell receptor beta chains from one sample in a study of T cell repertoires in cytomegalovirus infection. Antigens for these TCRs are unknown. TCRdb redid the calling of the reads with MiXCR, one entry per CDR3 protein. The sample contains approximately 1,000,000 distinct CDR3 sequences, around 29% of which appear only once. The sample in question was cultured CD8+ T cells from PBMCs, obtained from culture after CMV antigen stimulation. The receptors come from a human donor in good health (CMV status not recorded). Some clones in this sample may be carry-over from other donors' samples. Each CDR3 is given with its conserved first and last residue. Each record gives: J gene, V gene, clone size, D gene, CDR3 DNA, CDR3 protein. D genes are given only for firm matches. Not all rows give a size; the values are once, few, many and, for expanded clones, a class.

j_gene: TRBJ2-7; v_gene: TRBV7-9; abundance: few; d_gene: TRBD2; CDR3nt: TGTGCCAGCAGCTTATTTGTAGCGGGGGGGATCGCCTACGAGCAGTACTTC; CDR3aa: CASSLFVAGGIAYEQYF
j_gene: TRBJ2-5; v_gene: TRBV20-1; abundance: -; d_gene: TRBD1; CDR3nt: TGCAGTGCCCACCCGGGACAGCTACAAGAGACCCAGTACTTC; CDR3aa: CSAHPGQLQETQYF
j_gene: TRBJ1-1; v_gene: TRBV19; abundance: -; d_gene: -; CDR3nt: TGTGCCAGTAGACCGGGACGTTTGAACACTGAAGCTTTCTTT; CDR3aa: CASRPGRLNTEAFF
j_gene: TRBJ2-3; v_gene: TRBV4-1; abundance: few; d_gene: -; CDR3nt: TGCGCCAGCAGCCTCCAGTTTGGAGGGGGGGCTAGCACAGATACGCAGTATTTT; CDR3aa: CASSLQFGGGASTDTQYF
j_gene: TRBJ1-1; v_gene: TRBV5-1; abundance: -; d_gene: -; CDR3nt: TGCGCCAGCAGCTTCGGATGGGGAATGAACACTGAAGCTTTCTTT; CDR3aa: CASSFGWGMNTEAFF
j_gene: TRBJ2-1; v_gene: TRBV7-6; abundance: -; d_gene: -; CDR3nt: TGTGCCAGCAGCTTAGATGGAGATTTCTTC; CDR3aa: CASSLDGDFF
j_gene: TRBJ1-3; v_gene: TRBV7-4; abundance: -; d_gene: -; CDR3nt: TGTGCCAACAGCCTAGAGGTCCGGGGAAACACCATATATTTT; CDR3aa: CANSLEVRGNTIYF
j_gene: TRBJ2-3; v_gene: TRBV9; abundance: -; d_gene: TRBD2; CDR3nt: TGTGCCAGCGGAGGGGTAAGGTTGGCTAGCGGAAGCACAGATACGCAGTATTTT; CDR3aa: CASGGVRLASGSTDTQYF
j_gene: TRBJ2-1; v_gene: TRBV19; abundance: -; d_gene: -; CDR3nt: TGTGCCAGTAGTGTTAGGCTAGCTGATGAGCAGTTCTTC; CDR3aa: CASSVRLADEQFF
j_gene: TRBJ2-1; v_gene: TRBV6-1; abundance: -; d_gene: -; CDR3nt: TGTGCCAGCAGTGAATACGGCTCAGATACCTACAATGAGCAGTTCTTC; CDR3aa: CASSEYGSDTYNEQFF
j_gene: TRBJ1-2; v_gene: TRBV12-3/TRBV12-4; abundance: -; d_gene: -; CDR3nt: TGTGCCAGCAGTTTAAAACGGGGGTACTATGGCTACACCTTC; CDR3aa: CASSLKRGYYGYTF
j_gene: TRBJ2-3; v_gene: TRBV13; abundance: few; d_gene: -; CDR3nt: TGTGCCAGCAGGGTAAGCGGCACAGATACGCAGTATTTT; CDR3aa: CASRVSGTDTQYF
j_gene: TRBJ1-2; v_gene: TRBV7-6; abundance: -; d_gene: -; CDR3nt: TGTGCCAGCAGCTTAGATGGGGGGGGCGGGAACTATGGCTACACCTTC; CDR3aa: CASSLDGGGGNYGYTF
j_gene: TRBJ2-1; v_gene: TRBV6-4; abundance: few; d_gene: -; CDR3nt: TGTGCCAGCAGTGTAGGCCAGGAGCAGAGCTCCTACAATGAGCAGTTCTTC; CDR3aa: CASSVGQEQSSYNEQFF
j_gene: TRBJ2-2; v_gene: TRBV12-3/TRBV12-4; abundance: few; d_gene: TRBD1; CDR3nt: TGTGCCGCAGGGGGGAACACCGGGGAGCTGTTTTTT; CDR3aa: CAAGGNTGELFF
j_gene: TRBJ1-1; v_gene: TRBV2; abundance: -; d_gene: -; CDR3nt: TGTGCCACCCTGGGGGGAGCCACTGAAGCTTTCTTT; CDR3aa: CATLGGATEAFF
j_gene: TRBJ2-1; v_gene: TRBV7-9; abundance: many; d_gene: -; CDR3nt: TGTGCCAGCAGCTTAGGAGGGGCCGTTGAGCAGTTCTTC; CDR3aa: CASSLGGAVEQFF
j_gene: TRBJ2-5; v_gene: TRBV4-3; abundance: few; d_gene: TRBD1; CDR3nt: TGCGCCAGCAGCCCCCAGGACAGGCGGCAAGAGACCCAGTACTTC; CDR3aa: CASSPQDRRQETQYF
j_gene: TRBJ2-2; v_gene: TRBV12-5; abundance: few; d_gene: TRBD2; CDR3nt: TGTGCTAGTGGGTTTGTCGGGGGGACGAACACCGGGGAGCTGTTTTTT; CDR3aa: CASGFVGGTNTGELFF
j_gene: TRBJ2-1; v_gene: TRBV28; abundance: -; d_gene: TRBD1; CDR3nt: TGTGCCAGCTGCGACAGGGCGTCCTACAATGAGCAGTTCTTC; CDR3aa: CASCDRASYNEQFF
j_gene: TRBJ2-5; v_gene: TRBV5-4; abundance: -; d_gene: TRBD2; CDR3nt: TGTGCCAGCAGCCCCTTGGGGCGACTAGCGGGCTTCCAAGAGACCCAGTACTTC; CDR3aa: CASSPLGRLAGFQETQYF
j_gene: TRBJ1-4; v_gene: TRBV9; abundance: -; d_gene: TRBD1; CDR3nt: TGTGCCAGCAGCGTTTTTACAGGGGGGAATGAAAAACTGTTTTTT; CDR3aa: CASSVFTGGNEKLFF
j_gene: TRBJ2-2; v_gene: TRBV7-6; abundance: few; d_gene: TRBD1; CDR3nt: TGTGCCAGCAGCTTAGCCCAGGGGGCGGTCACCGGGGAGCTGTTTTTT; CDR3aa: CASSLAQGAVTGELFF
j_gene: TRBJ2-1; v_gene: TRBV19; abundance: few; d_gene: -; CDR3nt: TGTGCCAGTAGTTGGCAGGGTGATTACAATGAGCAGTTCTTC; CDR3aa: CASSWQGDYNEQFF
j_gene: TRBJ2-1; v_gene: TRBV7-4; abundance: -; d_gene: -; CDR3nt: TGTGTCAGCTCCGGGTCAGGGACATCCTACAATGAGCAGTTCTTC; CDR3aa: CVSSGSGTSYNEQFF
j_gene: TRBJ2-3; v_gene: TRBV12-3/TRBV12-4; abundance: -; d_gene: TRBD2; CDR3nt: TGTGCCAGCAGCCCTGAGGTAGCGGGGGGAGATACGCAGTATTTT; CDR3aa: CASSPEVAGGDTQYF
j_gene: TRBJ2-7; v_gene: TRBV12-5; abundance: -; d_gene: TRBD1; CDR3nt: TGTGCTAGTGGTTTGGTACAGGGACAGGGGGCGGCCGGATCCTACGAGCAGTACTTC; CDR3aa: CASGLVQGQGAAGSYEQYF
j_gene: TRBJ2-3; v_gene: TRBV7-2; abundance: many; d_gene: -; CDR3nt: TGTGCCAGCAGCCATTATAGCAGTAGCACAGATACGCAGTATTTT; CDR3aa: CASSHYSSSTDTQYF
j_gene: TRBJ1-2; v_gene: TRBV2; abundance: few; d_gene: -; CDR3nt: TGTGCCAGCTTCAGGGATTATGGCTACACCTTC; CDR3aa: CASFRDYGYTF
j_gene: TRBJ2-5; v_gene: TRBV12-3/TRBV12-4; abundance: -; d_gene: -; CDR3nt: TGTGCCAGCAGTTTGGGGCAGGGTAGGGGGACCCAGTACTTC; CDR3aa: CASSLGQGRGTQYF
j_gene: TRBJ1-2; v_gene: TRBV14; abundance: -; d_gene: -; CDR3nt: TGTGCCAGCAGCCAAGATTCAGGGCTCTATGGCTACACCTTC; CDR3aa: CASSQDSGLYGYTF